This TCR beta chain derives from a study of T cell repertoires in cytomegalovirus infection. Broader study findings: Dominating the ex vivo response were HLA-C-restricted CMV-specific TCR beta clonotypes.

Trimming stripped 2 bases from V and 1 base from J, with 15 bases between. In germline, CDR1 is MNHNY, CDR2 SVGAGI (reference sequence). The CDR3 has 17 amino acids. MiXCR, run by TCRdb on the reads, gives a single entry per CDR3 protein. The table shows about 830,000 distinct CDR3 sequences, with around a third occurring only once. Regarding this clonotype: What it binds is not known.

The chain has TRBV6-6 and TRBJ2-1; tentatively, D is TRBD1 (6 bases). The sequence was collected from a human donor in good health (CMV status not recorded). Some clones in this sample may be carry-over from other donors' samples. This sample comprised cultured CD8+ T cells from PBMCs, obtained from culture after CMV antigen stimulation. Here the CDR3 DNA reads TGTGCCAGCAGTTACCCCAAACAGGGAACTTCCTACAATGAGCAGTTCTTC. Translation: CASSYPKQGTSYNEQFF.